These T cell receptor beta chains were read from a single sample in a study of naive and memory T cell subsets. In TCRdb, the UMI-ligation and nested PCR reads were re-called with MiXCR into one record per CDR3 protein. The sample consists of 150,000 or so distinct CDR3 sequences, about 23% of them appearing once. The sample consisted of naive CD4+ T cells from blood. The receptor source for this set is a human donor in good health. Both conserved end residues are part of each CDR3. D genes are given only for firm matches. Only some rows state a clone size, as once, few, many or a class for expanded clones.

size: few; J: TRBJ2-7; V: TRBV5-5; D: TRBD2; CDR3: CASSFWAGGAYEQYF; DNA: TGTGCCAGCAGCTTTTGGGCGGGAGGTGCCTACGAGCAGTACTTC
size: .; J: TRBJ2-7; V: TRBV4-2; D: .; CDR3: CASSQETGGQYF; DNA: TGTGCCAGCAGCCAAGAGACAGGAGGGCAGTACTTC
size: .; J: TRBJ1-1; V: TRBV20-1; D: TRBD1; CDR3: CSGQGQSTLAFF; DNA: TGCAGTGGACAGGGTCAGAGTACACTGGCTTTCTTT
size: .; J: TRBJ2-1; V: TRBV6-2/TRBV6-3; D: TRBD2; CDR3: CASSPPAGNKQFF; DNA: TGTGCCAGCAGCCCTCCAGCGGGGAATAAGCAGTTCTTC
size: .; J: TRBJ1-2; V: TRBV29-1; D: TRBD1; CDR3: CSSGTAVYGYTF; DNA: TGCAGCAGCGGGACAGCGGTCTATGGCTACACCTTC
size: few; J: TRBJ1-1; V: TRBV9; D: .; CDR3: CASSVAQKNTEAFF; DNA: TGTGCCAGCAGCGTAGCTCAGAAGAACACTGAAGCTTTCTTT
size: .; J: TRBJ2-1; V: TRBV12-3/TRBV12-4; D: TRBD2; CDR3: CASRGRAGGIHEQFF; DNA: TGTGCCAGCAGGGGACGAGCGGGAGGGATTCATGAGCAGTTCTTC
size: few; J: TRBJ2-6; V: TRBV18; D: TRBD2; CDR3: CASSPQGTSGRFVLTF; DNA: TGTGCCAGCTCACCACAAGGGACTAGCGGGAGGTTCGTCCTGACTTTC
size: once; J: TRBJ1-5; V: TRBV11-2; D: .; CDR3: CASRNLLCQPQHF; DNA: TGTGCCAGCCGCAATCTCCTTTGTCAGCCCCAGCATTTT
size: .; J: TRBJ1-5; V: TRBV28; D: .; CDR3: CASRVPGTAQPQHF; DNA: TGTGCCAGCAGAGTACCCGGGACGGCTCAGCCCCAGCATTTT
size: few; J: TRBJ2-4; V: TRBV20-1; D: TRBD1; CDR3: CSARDLGQGLNIQYF; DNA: TGCAGTGCTAGAGATTTAGGACAGGGGTTGAACATTCAGTACTTC
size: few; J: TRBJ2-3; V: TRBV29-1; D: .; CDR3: CSVVGRITDTQYF; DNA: TGCAGCGTTGTGGGCAGGATCACAGATACGCAGTATTTT
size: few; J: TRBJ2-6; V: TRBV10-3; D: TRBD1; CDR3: CAISAQGLRLSGANVLTF; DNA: TGTGCCATCAGTGCACAGGGGTTGAGACTCTCTGGGGCCAACGTCCTGACTTTC
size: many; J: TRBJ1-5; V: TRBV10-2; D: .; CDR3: CASTQDYSNQPQHF; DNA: TGCGCCAGCACTCAGGACTATAGCAATCAGCCCCAGCATTTT